Included here is one TCR beta chain sequence, with context. There is no known antigen for this receptor. Base-call qualities are not available, and no considerably larger clone is one nucleotide away. TCRbeta CDR3 regions were amplified from genomic DNA by means of the immunoSEQ Assay, a bias-controlled multiplex PCR. The study's own analysis went as follows. Within the assay, amplification of reference gene primers was used to estimate how many nucleated cells each sample contained. To quantify the absolute abundance of each unique TCRbeta CDR3 rearrangement, sequence reads were collapsed and filtered. For each sample, productive Simpson clonality was calculated as the square root of Simpson's diversity index across productive rearrangements. This immuneACCESS table, as held by TCRdb, lists in-frame sequences with V and J called but not all clones. Of the missing ones, under half trace to an unresolved V gene in checked studies; the others have no known cause. V and J calls and clone size are as listed in that table; D and trimming were resolved from the DNA. Counted in this sample were 120,000 to 150,000 clones; about nine tenths of them appeared once. Of the sample, around 6.5% is held by the ten largest clones.

The data were obtained in a study of blood T cell repertoires in COVID-19 (dated by TCRdb to 2018 to 2021). Describing the broader study: Samples from collaborators originated in the United States, Italy and Spain and spanned both the acute and convalescent phases of COVID-19. The material from the prospective study consisted of cDNA or gDNA derived from T cells, B-cell-depleted T cells, or PBMCs. Subjects who had been exposed to COVID-19, were actively infected with it, or had recovered from it provided the deeply sampled blood TCRbeta repertoires that made up the dataset. The repertoires were released in a freely available public database intended as a resource for research on the immune response to SARS-CoV-2. Samples were obtained from the ongoing ImmuneRACE study (first 160 participants) and from about 1,300 subjects provided by 6 global collaborators. The sample metadata nearly always contained a de-identified subject ID, COVID-19 status, age in years and sex. HLA class I and class II types, where available, came from metadata supplied by the sample provider rather than from assay-based typing.

Whole blood was collected in K2EDTA tubes by collaborating institutions according to the institutions' own protocols. For TCRbeta analysis, collaborator samples were shipped as frozen whole blood, as isolated PBMCs, or as DNA extracted from either sample type. Results and caveats for the whole study, not just this receptor: The amount of clinical and demographic metadata varied by source and participant and was provided uncurated.

Reading the germline V gene (reference sequence) gives CDR1 SGHNT and CDR2 YYREEE. For this chain, trimming is 3 bases at the V end and 4 bases at the J end, and the number of junction bases without a gene match is 3. From the cysteine through the phenylalanine, the CDR3 covers 15 amino acids. Left in the record is the CDR3 DNA by itself, 45 bases read in frame from the first base. The sequence came from an elderly man with acute or convalescent COVID-19. Sequenced input: peripheral blood. The chain is made from TRBV5-4 and TRBJ2-5; a stretch of 13 junction bases matches TRBD2. The nucleotide sequence is TGTGCCAGCAGCTCCGGACTAGCGGGAGTAGAGACCCAGTACTTC. It encodes CASSSGLAGVETQYF.